This T cell receptor (beta chain) is from a study of CD8+ T cells in alopecia areata. RNA, once extracted, was reverse transcribed into cDNA for use as the sequencing template. The assay was immunoSEQ multiplex PCR, and TCRdb's table has in-frame clones only and misses some. The table has 120,000 or so clones, 47% seen once; the top ten hold about 10%. This receptor was taken from a human donor with alopecia areata. The sequencing sample was made of NKG2D-low CD8+ T cells sorted from blood.

CDR3 in amino acids: CASSHFIEGTDTQYF. The CDR3 bases are TGTGCCAGCAGTCATTTTATCGAGGGCACAGATACGCAGTATTTT. The chain couples TRBV5-4 to TRBJ2-3; D remains ambiguous. Trimming took off 5 bases at V and 1 base at J, with 14 bases between the two ends. Germline V gene sequence: CDR1 SGHNT, CDR2 YYREEE (reference sequence). The CDR3 has 15 amino acids.